This T cell receptor beta chain was found in a study of T-cell reconstitution after alpha-beta-depleted transplantation in children. General study results and limits: Several hundred graft clones that had expanded were reportedly the source of alpha-beta T cells about two months after transplant. Surviving recipient T cells and thymic progenitors underlay high day-60 TCRbeta diversity in some patients. T-cell counts and diversity at one year following transplant were attributed mainly to newly produced T cells.

Trimming removed 5 bases from V and 1 base from J, with 11 bases in between. This CDR3 is 15 amino acids long. As for this clonotype: Antigen specificity is unknown.

A TCRbeta library incorporating unique molecular identifiers was prepared. TCRdb called the PCR reads again in MiXCR, with one record for every CDR3 protein. The sample yields about 900,000 distinct CDR3 sequences, about 29% seen once. This TCR came from a boy in the first two years of life who had a stem cell transplant for SCID, so the T cells may come from the graft donor. The rearrangement uses TRBV12-3 or TRBV12-4 and TRBJ1-4, with unresolved D. The material sequenced was PBMCs, mostly from graft donor cells, taken 360 days after TCRalphabeta/CD19-depleted stem cell transplant. CDR3 residues: CASSPGVLTNEKLFF. For the CDR3, the DNA is TGTGCCAGCAGTCCGGGTGTCTTAACTAATGAAAAACTGTTTTTT.